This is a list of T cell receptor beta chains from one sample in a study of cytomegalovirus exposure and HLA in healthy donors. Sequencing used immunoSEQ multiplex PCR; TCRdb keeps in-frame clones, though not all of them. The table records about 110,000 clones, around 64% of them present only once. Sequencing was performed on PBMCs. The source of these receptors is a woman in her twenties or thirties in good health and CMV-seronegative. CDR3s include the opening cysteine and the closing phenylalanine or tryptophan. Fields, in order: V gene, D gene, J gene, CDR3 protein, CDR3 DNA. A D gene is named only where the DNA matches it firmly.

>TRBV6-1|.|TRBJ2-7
CASSDPTSGWPYEQYF
TGTGCCAGCAGTGACCCCACCTCCGGGTGGCCCTACGAGCAGTACTTC
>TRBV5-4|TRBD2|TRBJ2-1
CAIASGRATDEQFF
TGTGCCATTGCTAGCGGGAGGGCCACGGATGAGCAGTTCTTC
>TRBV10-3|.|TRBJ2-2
CAISENPGNTGELFF
TGTGCCATCAGTGAAAATCCAGGGAACACCGGGGAGCTGTTTTTT
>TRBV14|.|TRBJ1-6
CASSQGLYNSPLHF
TGTGCCAGCAGCCAGGGACTGTATAATTCACCCCTCCACTTT
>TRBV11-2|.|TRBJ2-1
CASSGRTTTYNEQFF
TGTGCCAGCAGCGGAAGGACTACGACCTACAATGAGCAGTTCTTC
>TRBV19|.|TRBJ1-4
CASSWGQDVKLFF
TGTGCCAGTTCATGGGGGCAGGATGTAAAACTGTTTTTT
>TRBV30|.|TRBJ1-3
CAWSLGLSGNTIYF
TGTGCCTGGAGTTTGGGGCTCTCTGGAAACACCATATATTTT
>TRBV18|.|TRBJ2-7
CASSPPTVDYEQYF
TGTGCCAGCTCACCACCGACAGTGGACTACGAGCAGTACTTC
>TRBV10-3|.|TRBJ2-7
CAISGLAKTYEQYF
TGTGCCATCAGTGGGCTAGCGAAAACCTACGAGCAGTACTTC
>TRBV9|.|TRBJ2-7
CASSVQGLPYEQYF
TGTGCCAGCAGCGTCCAGGGGCTTCCCTACGAGCAGTACTTC
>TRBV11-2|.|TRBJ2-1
CASSRTGHSNEQFF
TGTGCCAGCAGTCGAACGGGACACTCCAATGAGCAGTTCTTC